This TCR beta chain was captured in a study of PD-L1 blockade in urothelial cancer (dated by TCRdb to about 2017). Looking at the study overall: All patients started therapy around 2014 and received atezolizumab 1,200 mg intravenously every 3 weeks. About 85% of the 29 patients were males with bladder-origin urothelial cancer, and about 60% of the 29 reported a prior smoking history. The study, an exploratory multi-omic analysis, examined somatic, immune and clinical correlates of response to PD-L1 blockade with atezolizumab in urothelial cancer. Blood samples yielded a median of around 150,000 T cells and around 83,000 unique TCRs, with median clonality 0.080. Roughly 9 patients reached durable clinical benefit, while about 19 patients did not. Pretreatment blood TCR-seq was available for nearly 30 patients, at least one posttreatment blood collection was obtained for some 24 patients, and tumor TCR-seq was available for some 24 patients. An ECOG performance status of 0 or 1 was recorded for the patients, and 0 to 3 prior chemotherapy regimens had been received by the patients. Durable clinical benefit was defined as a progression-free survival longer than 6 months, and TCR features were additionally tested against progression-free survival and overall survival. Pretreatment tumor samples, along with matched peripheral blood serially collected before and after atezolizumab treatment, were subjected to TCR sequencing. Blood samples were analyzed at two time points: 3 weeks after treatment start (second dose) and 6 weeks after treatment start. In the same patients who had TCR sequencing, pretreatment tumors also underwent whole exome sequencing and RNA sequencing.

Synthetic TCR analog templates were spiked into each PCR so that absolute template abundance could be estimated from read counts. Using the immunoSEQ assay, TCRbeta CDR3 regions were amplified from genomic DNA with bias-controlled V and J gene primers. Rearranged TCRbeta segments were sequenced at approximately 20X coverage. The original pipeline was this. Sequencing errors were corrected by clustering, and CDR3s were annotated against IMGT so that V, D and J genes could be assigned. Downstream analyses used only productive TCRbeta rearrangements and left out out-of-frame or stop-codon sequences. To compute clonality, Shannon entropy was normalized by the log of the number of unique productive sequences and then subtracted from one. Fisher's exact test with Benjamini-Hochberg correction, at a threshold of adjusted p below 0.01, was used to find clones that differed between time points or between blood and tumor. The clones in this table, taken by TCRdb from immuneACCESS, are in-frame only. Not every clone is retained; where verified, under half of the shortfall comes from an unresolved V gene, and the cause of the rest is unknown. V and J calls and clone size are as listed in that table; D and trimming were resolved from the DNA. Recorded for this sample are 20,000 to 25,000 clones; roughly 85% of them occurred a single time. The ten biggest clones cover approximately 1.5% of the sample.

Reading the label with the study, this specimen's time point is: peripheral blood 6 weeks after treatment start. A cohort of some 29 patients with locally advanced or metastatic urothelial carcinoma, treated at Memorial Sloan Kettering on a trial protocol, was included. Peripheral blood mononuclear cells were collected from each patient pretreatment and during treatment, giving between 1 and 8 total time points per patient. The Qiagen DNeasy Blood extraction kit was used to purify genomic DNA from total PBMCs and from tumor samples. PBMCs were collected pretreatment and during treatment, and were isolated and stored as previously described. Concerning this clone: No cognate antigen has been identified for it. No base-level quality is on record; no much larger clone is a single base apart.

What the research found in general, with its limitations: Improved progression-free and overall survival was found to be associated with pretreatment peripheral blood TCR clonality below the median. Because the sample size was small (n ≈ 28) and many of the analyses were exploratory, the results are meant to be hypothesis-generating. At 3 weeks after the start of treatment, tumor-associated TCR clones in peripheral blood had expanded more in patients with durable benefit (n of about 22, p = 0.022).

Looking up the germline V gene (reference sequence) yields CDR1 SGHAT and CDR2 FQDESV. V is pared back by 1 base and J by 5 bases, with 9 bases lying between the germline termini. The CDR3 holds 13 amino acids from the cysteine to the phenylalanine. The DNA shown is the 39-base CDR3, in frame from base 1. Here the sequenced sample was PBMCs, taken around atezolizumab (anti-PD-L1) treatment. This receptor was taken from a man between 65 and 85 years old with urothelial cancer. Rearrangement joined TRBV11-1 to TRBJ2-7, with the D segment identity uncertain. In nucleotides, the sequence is TGTGCCAGCAGCTTAGGCGGAGAGGACGAGCAGTACTTC. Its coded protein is CASSLGGEDEQYF.